The 26 T cell receptor beta chains given below trace back to one sample, sequenced in a study of T cell changes during pregnancy in multiple sclerosis. The protocol was immunoSEQ multiplex PCR, while the TCRdb copy is restricted to in-frame clones and leaves out a portion. This table holds 35,000 or so clones, roughly 93% found once. The specimen was CD4+ T cells from peripheral blood mononuclear cells, collected in the first trimester of pregnancy. All receptors derive from a female donor with multiple sclerosis, enrolled in a pregnancy study.

The chain couples TRBV7-9 to TRBJ2-7; 9 nucleotides align to TRBD1. Germline V lookup: CDR1 SEHNR, CDR2 FQNEAQ (reference sequence). This CDR3 spans 16 amino acids. V lost 5 bases, J lost 2 bases, and 10 bases stayed unmatched. CDR3 nucleotides: TGTGCCAGCAGCCCCAGCGGACAGGGGAGGACCTACGAGCAGTACTTC. This gives the protein CASSPSGQGRTYEQYF. Supplemented by reference TRBV7-9 and TRBJ2-7, the full variable domain reads DTGVSQNPRHKITKRGQNVTFRCDPISEHNRLYWYRQTLGQGPEFLTYFQNEAQLEKSRLLSDRFSAERPKGSFSTLEIQRTEQGDSAMYLCASSPSGQGRTYEQYFGPGTRLTVT.

The chain uses TRBV11-1 and TRBJ2-2, with D possibly matching TRBD1 (6 bases). The CDR3 runs 15 residues. From germline, CDR1 is SGHAT and CDR2 FQDESV (reference sequence). Between the trimmed V and J ends, which lost 5 bases and 4 bases, there was a span of 14 bases. For the CDR3, the DNA is TGTGCCAGCAGCCGCGAACAGGGTGCCACCGGGGAGCTGTTTTTT. Translation: CASSREQGATGELFF.

This chain connects TRBV12-5 to TRBJ2-1, with 9 bases aligning to TRBD2. The CDR3 sequence is 16 residues long. Germline V gene lookup returns CDR1 LGHNT and CDR2 FRNRAP. V dropped 3 bases and J dropped 1; count of bases not matched to a gene: 4. In DNA, the CDR3 is TGTGCTAGTGGTTTAGCCAGCGGGGGGTCCTACAATGAGCAGTTCTTC. Protein: CASGLASGGSYNEQFF.

V gene TRBV10-3 combines with J gene TRBJ2-3; 11 bases are a match to TRBD1. The CDR3 covers 17 residues. Looked up from germline, CDR1 is ENHRY and CDR2 is SYGVKD. V dropped 6 bases and J dropped 6; count of bases not matched to a gene: 14. The CDR3 DNA is TGTGCCATCAGGGGCTACATGTTGGGACAGGGGGGTGATACGCAGTATTTT. It yields the protein CAIRGYMLGQGGDTQYF.

The rearrangement uses TRBV4-3 and TRBJ2-7; 9 bases map to TRBD1. Germline CDR1 and CDR2: LGHNA and YSLEER. The CDR3 extends over 16 amino acids. V shed 3 bases and J 2 bases; nucleotides not matched to a gene: 8. For the CDR3, the DNA is TGCGCCAGCAGCCAGAGGGGACAGGGAAAAACCTACGAGCAGTACTTC. Its protein product is CASSQRGQGKTYEQYF.

The DNA for the CDR3 is TGTGCCAGTAGGAGCGCGGGGGCTGGGTATACGCAGTATTTT. Protein product: CASRSAGAGYTQYF. The J gene is TRBJ2-3, the V gene TRBV19; possible D gene TRBD2, 7 bases. Trimming stripped 6 bases from V and 7 bases from J, with 17 bases between. This CDR3 region has 14 residues. Germline CDR1 and CDR2: LNHDA and SQIVND (reference sequence).

V and J are TRBV6-1 and TRBJ2-3, with TRBD2 identical over 9 bases. Trimming cost V 4 bases and J 3 bases; bases outside gene matches: 14. CDR1 MNHNS and CDR2 SASEGT come from the germline V gene. This CDR3 comprises 18 residues. In DNA, the CDR3 is TGTGCCAGCAGTGGAGGCGGGGGGGGCGGGAGCGGTACAGATACGCAGTATTTT. This codes for CASSGGGGGGSGTDTQYF.

The genes are TRBV11-2 and TRBJ2-1; TRBD1 matches at 8 bases. CDR3 length equals 15 residues. Germline V gene lookup returns CDR1 SGHAT and CDR2 FQNNGV. Losses at the gene ends were 4 bases for V and 5 bases for J; bases not matched to a gene: 7. CDR3 in DNA: TGTGCCAGCAGCTCGTACAGGGGGGCAGACAATGAGCAGTTCTTC. It translates to CASSSYRGADNEQFF. The full variable domain, with the rest looked up from reference TRBV11-2 and TRBJ2-1, is EAGVAQSPRYKIIEKRQSVAFWCNPISGHATLYWYQQILGQGPKLLIQFQNNGVVDDSQLPKDRFSAERLKGVDSTLKIQPAKLEDSAVYLCASSSYRGADNEQFFGPGTRLTVL.

This chain connects TRBV19 to TRBJ1-1; 7 bases align to TRBD1. Germline-derived CDR1 and CDR2 are LNHDA and SQIVND (reference sequence). Germline trimming cut 7 bases from V and 3 bases from J; bases unmatched to any gene: 8. This CDR3 is 14 amino acids long. The CDR3: CASTRGGQHTEAFF. The CDR3 bases are TGTGCCAGTACCCGAGGGGGACAGCACACTGAAGCTTTCTTT.

This clone has just one count. The J gene is TRBJ1-5, the V gene TRBV7-8; D unresolved. Trimming pared 5 bases from V and 1 base from J, leaving 6 bases between. Germline V lookup: CDR1 SGHVS, CDR2 FQNEAQ. The length of the CDR3 is 13 residues. The chain's CDR3 is CASSPSSNQPQHF. In DNA form, the CDR3 reads TGTGCCAGCAGCCCATCAAGCAATCAGCCCCAGCATTTT.

The V call is TRBV11-2, the J call TRBJ2-7, with no clear D. V gave up 2 bases and J gave up 3 bases, with 17 bases separating them. The CDR3 has 16 amino acids. Germline V gene lookup returns CDR1 SGHAT and CDR2 FQNNGV. This CDR3 reads CASSLNWASRVYEQYF. DNA for the CDR3: TGTGCCAGCAGCTTAAATTGGGCCTCGAGAGTCTACGAGCAGTACTTC.

The chain has TRBV29-1 and TRBJ2-2; 10 nucleotides match TRBD1. The germline V gene has CDR1 SQVTM and CDR2 ANQGSEA. This CDR3 spans 14 amino acids. With V trimmed by 4 bases and J by 5 bases, 4 bases remained unmatched. The CDR3 region is CSVGQGAQTGELFF. CDR3 in DNA: TGCAGCGTTGGACAGGGGGCGCAGACCGGGGAGCTGTTTTTT.

With regard to this clone: The germline gene is not matched at one end of the junction; a read error may be the cause. The chain couples TRBV7-2 to TRBJ1-2, with D maybe TRBD1 (6 bases). CDR1 SGHTA and CDR2 FQGNSA come from the germline V gene. The CDR3 covers 12 residues. The CDR3 DNA reads as TGTGCCAGCAGCCCTTTTGAGGGGGTATTACACTTC. Translation gives CASSPFEGVLHF.

V and J are TRBV7-8 and TRBJ2-6; 8 bases match TRBD1. V gave up 5 bases and J gave up 4 bases; unmatched junction bases: 10. This CDR3 contains 17 residues. The V gene's germline CDR1 is SGHVS and CDR2 FQNEAQ. The CDR3 DNA reads as TGTGCCAGCAGCCGTAACCCGACAGGGGCCGGGGCCAACGTCCTGACTTTC. Encoded protein: CASSRNPTGAGANVLTF.

The J gene is TRBJ2-1, the V gene TRBV19, with TRBD1 as a possible D gene (5 bases). Germline V gene lookup returns CDR1 LNHDA and CDR2 SQIVND (reference sequence). CDR3 size: 15 residues. V shed 3 bases and J shed 6 bases, with 15 bases lying between them. The CDR3 DNA sequence: TGTGCCAGTAGTATCGGTCAGGGCAGAGGCAATGAGCAGTTCTTC. It specifies CASSIGQGRGNEQFF.

This sequence joins TRBV4-3 and TRBJ1-2; 7 nucleotides agree with TRBD1. The CDR3 consists of 14 residues. With V trimmed by 3 bases and J by 7 bases, 8 bases remained unmatched. Germline CDR1 and CDR2: LGHNA and YSLEER. Written as DNA, the CDR3 is TGCGCCAGCAGCCACTTGAACAGGGGCCGTGGCTACACCTTC. The encoded protein is CASSHLNRGRGYTF.

For the CDR3, the DNA is TGTGCCAGCAGTCCCTCAGGGGGCCGTAGCAATCAGCCCCAGCATTTT. This gives the protein CASSPSGGRSNQPQHF. The chain is built from TRBV27 and TRBJ1-5, with 8 bases identical to TRBD1. Germline CDR1 and CDR2: MNHEY and SMNVEV (reference sequence). There are 16 residues in the CDR3. The V and J ends lost 5 bases and 0 bases, in that order; junction bases with no gene match: 6.

The genes are TRBV5-1 and TRBJ2-2, with 12 nucleotides matching TRBD2. The ends lost 3 bases at V and 5 bases at J; junction bases unmatched: 8. The CDR3 extends over 17 amino acids. The germline CDR1 and CDR2 sequences are SGHRS and YFSETQ. The CDR3 loop is CASSSMTSGSGTGELFF. Here the CDR3 DNA reads TGCGCCAGCAGCTCGATGACTAGCGGGAGTGGTACCGGGGAGCTGTTTTTT. Based on the CDR3 plus reference TRBV5-1 and TRBJ2-2, the full variable domain is KAGVTQTPRYLIKTRGQQVTLSCSPISGHRSVSWYQQTPGQGLQFLFEYFSETQRNKGNFPGRFSGRQFSNSRSEMNVSTLELGDSALYLCASSSMTSGSGTGELFFGEGSRLTVL.

V gene TRBV7-2 combines with J gene TRBJ1-5, with TRBD1 as a possible D gene (6 bases). The length of the CDR3 is 19 residues. V shed 5 bases and J shed 0 bases, with 23 bases lying between them. Germline values: CDR1 SGHTA, CDR2 FQGNSA. The CDR3 spells CASSPNREQSYYSNQPQHF. CDR3 in DNA: TGTGCCAGCAGCCCGAACAGGGAGCAGTCCTATTATAGCAATCAGCCCCAGCATTTT.

The V call is TRBV18, the J call TRBJ1-5, with unresolved D. Trimming took off 6 bases at V and 4 bases at J, with 10 bases between the two ends. Germline values: CDR1 KGHSH, CDR2 LQKENI. The CDR3 runs to 13 residues. CDR3 sequence: CASSREGNQPQHF. DNA of the CDR3: TGTGCCAGCTCGCGGGAAGGAAATCAGCCCCAGCATTTT.

The CDR3 region is CASSHQGGGETQYF. CDR3 bases: TGTGCCAGCAGCCACCAAGGGGGAGGGGAGACCCAGTACTTC. The chain is built from TRBV7-2 and TRBJ2-5, with a tentative D call TRBD2 (7 bases). V shed 5 bases and J shed 5 bases, with 15 bases lying between them. CDR1 and CDR2 from the germline V gene are SGHTA and FQGNSA. The CDR3 covers 14 residues.

The chain couples TRBV18 to TRBJ1-6; possible D gene TRBD1, 6 bases. This CDR3 region has 15 residues. The V and J ends lost 3 bases and 6 bases respectively, with 12 bases between them. CDR1 and CDR2 from the germline V gene are KGHSH and LQKENI. The CDR3 is CASSPRGGPNSPLHF. In DNA form, the CDR3 reads TGTGCCAGCTCACCGCGGGGGGGCCCTAATTCACCCCTCCACTTT.

The rearrangement links TRBV7-8 to TRBJ1-4; a possible D gene is TRBD1 (5 bases). Trimming stripped 6 bases from V and 11 bases from J, with 19 bases between. Germline V gives CDR1 SGHVS, CDR2 FQNEAQ. CDR3 size: 14 residues. The CDR3 sequence: CASSRGGRPDKLFF. CDR3 bases: TGTGCCAGCAGTCGGGGGGGACGTCCTGACAAACTGTTTTTT. Variable domain in full (rest from reference TRBV7-8 and TRBJ1-4): GAGVSQSPRYKVAKRGQDVALRCDPISGHVSLFWYQQALGQGPEFLTYFQNEAQLDKSGLPSDRFFAERPEGSVSTLKIQRTQQEDSAVYLCASSRGGRPDKLFFGSGTQLSVL.

This clone was recorded once. The chain has TRBV6-4 and TRBJ2-2; tentatively, D is TRBD1 (5 bases). The CDR3 is made up of 17 amino acids. The germline V gene encodes CDR1 MRHNA and CDR2 SNTAGT. With 3 bases removed from V and 3 bases from J, the gap between germline ends came to 17 bases. This chain's CDR3 is CASSEKVMGLHTGELFF. In nucleotides, the CDR3 is TGTGCCAGCAGTGAGAAGGTTATGGGGCTGCACACCGGGGAGCTGTTTTTT.

This clone appeared a single time. The V call is TRBV18, the J call TRBJ1-2, with D perhaps matching TRBD1 (6 bases). Germline CDR1 is KGHSH and CDR2 is LQKENI. V was cut by 5 bases and J by 2 bases, with 15 bases left in between. The CDR3 is made up of 15 amino acids. CDR3 sequence reads: CASSKPGTPNYGYTF. CDR3 coding DNA: TGTGCCAGCTCAAAACCAGGGACACCCAACTATGGCTACACCTTC.

This rearrangement joins TRBV5-1 to TRBJ1-1; D is undetermined. CDR1 is SGHRS, CDR2 YFSETQ, per germline. V lost 1 base and J 3 bases, leaving 16 bases between the germline ends. CDR3 length equals 16 residues. CDR3 bases: TGCGCCAGCAGCTTGTGGGCGCAGGCCCCCGACACTGAAGCTTTCTTT. It translates to CASSLWAQAPDTEAFF.